The 28 T cell receptor beta chains below were found in one sample sequenced in a study of control samples from healthy donors and cancer patients. Sequencing used immunoSEQ multiplex PCR; TCRdb keeps in-frame clones, though not all of them. The sample records roughly 170,000 clones, 94% being singletons. Sequenced input: blood. These TCRs come from a woman aged 18-29 years in good health.

The rearrangement links TRBV28 to TRBJ1-1; the match to TRBD1 covers 8 bases. The CDR3 runs 13 residues. Germline loops: CDR1 MDHEN, CDR2 SYDVKM. The J segment lost 3 bases and the V segment lost 4 bases, leaving 1 base of the junction unmatched. CDR3 amino acids: CASSSRGHTEAFF. The DNA for the CDR3 is TGTGCCAGCAGTTCCAGGGGGCACACTGAAGCTTTCTTT.

V usage is TRBV19 and J usage is TRBJ1-1; D gene unclear. CDR1 LNHDA and CDR2 SQIVND come from the germline V gene (reference sequence). The CDR3 has 14 amino acids. Trimming took off 6 bases at V and 4 bases at J, with 15 bases between the two ends. CDR3 nucleotide sequence: TGTGCCAGTAGCGAAAGGGCGAGGAGCACTGAAGCTTTCTTT. As protein: CASSERARSTEAFF.

V and J are TRBV6-1 and TRBJ2-3; D is tentatively TRBD1 or TRBD2 (5 bases each). V was trimmed by 3 bases and J by 1 base, leaving 11 bases between them. Per the germline V gene, CDR1 is MNHNS and CDR2 is SASEGT. The CDR3 spans 15 residues. The CDR3 here is CASSEYRDRTDTQYF. The CDR3 nucleotides are TGTGCCAGCAGTGAGTATAGGGACCGCACAGATACGCAGTATTTT.

The chain links TRBV28 to TRBJ1-5; D may be TRBD1 (5 bases). Germline values: CDR1 MDHEN, CDR2 SYDVKM. This CDR3 has 13 amino acids. Trimming pared 6 bases from V and 4 bases from J, leaving 10 bases between. CDR3 nucleotides: TGTGCCAGCAGCAAGGGGTTAAATCAGCCCCAGCATTTT. Amino acids: CASSKGLNQPQHF.

The genes are TRBV24-1 and TRBJ2-1; D is uncertain. V was cut by 3 bases and J by 0 bases, with 11 bases left in between. Germline values: CDR1 KGHDR, CDR2 SFDVKD. The CDR3 consists of 16 residues. The CDR3 protein is CATSDPGKSSYNEQFF. CDR3 nucleotides: TGTGCCACCAGTGATCCTGGGAAGAGCTCCTACAATGAGCAGTTCTTC.

The chain joins TRBV10-2 to TRBJ1-5; 8 bases line up with TRBD1. The CDR3 consists of 15 residues. From germline, CDR1 is WSHSY and CDR2 SAAADI. The V segment lost 6 bases and the J segment 4 bases; nucleotides outside the gene matches: 8. Written as DNA, the CDR3 is TGCGCCAGCAGAGAACAGGGGGGAGGGAATCAGCCCCAGCATTTT. Protein sequence: CASREQGGGNQPQHF.

The chain combines TRBV28 with TRBJ1-3; 10 bases line up with TRBD1. This CDR3 region has 18 residues. CDR1 is MDHEN and CDR2 is SYDVKM in the germline V gene. V trimming: 3 bases; J trimming: 0 bases; junction bases outside the gene matches: 8. As DNA, the CDR3 is TGTGCCAGCAGTTTCACCGGGACAGGGGTGTTCTCTGGAAACACCATATATTTT. This encodes CASSFTGTGVFSGNTIYF.

The rearrangement uses TRBV7-2 and TRBJ1-4, with TRBD1 as a possible D gene (6 bases). The V end lost 6 bases, the J end lost 7 bases, and 18 bases lay between the germline ends. This CDR3 spans 15 amino acids. CDR1 is SGHTA, CDR2 FQGNSA, per germline. The CDR3 is CASREPGTGSEKLFF. The CDR3 coding sequence is TGTGCCAGCAGGGAGCCTGGTACAGGGAGTGAAAAACTGTTTTTT.

V is TRBV28 and J is TRBJ1-1; TRBD1 is a possible D gene (5 bases). The germline CDR1 and CDR2 sequences are MDHEN and SYDVKM. V dropped 4 bases and J dropped 5 bases, with 14 bases sitting between them. This CDR3 comprises 14 residues. The CDR3 sequence: CASSSDPRGTEAFF. As DNA, the CDR3 is TGTGCCAGCAGTTCCGATCCCCGGGGGACTGAAGCTTTCTTT.

The chain's CDR3 is CASSSQAGGDEQFF. CDR3 coding DNA: TGTGCCAGCAGCTCCCAAGCGGGTGGGGATGAGCAGTTCTTC. This sequence joins TRBV7-9 and TRBJ2-1; possibly TRBD2 for D (6 bases). The ends were cut back, 4 bases at V and 8 bases at J, with 15 bases in the middle. There are 14 residues in the CDR3. In germline, CDR1 is SEHNR, CDR2 FQNEAQ (reference sequence).

J is TRBJ1-6 and V is TRBV7-2, with D tentatively TRBD1 (6 bases). Trimming removed 5 bases from V and 7 bases from J, with 15 bases in between. CDR3 length: 15 residues. Germline V CDR1 and CDR2: SGHTA, FQGNSA. The CDR3 here is CASSRNRERNSPLHF. As DNA, the CDR3 is TGTGCCAGCAGCCGTAACAGGGAGAGGAATTCACCCCTCCACTTT.

This sequence joins TRBV7-2 and TRBJ1-6; D uncertain. Trimming shortened V by 0 bases and J by 14 bases, and 20 bases separated the two germline ends. CDR3 size: 16 residues. Per germline, CDR1 SGHTA and CDR2 FQGNSA. CDR3 bases: TGTGCCAGCAGCTTAGCTCTAACAACCCGGGGTCTAGCCCTCCACTTT. Residues: CASSLALTTRGLALHF.

This chain links TRBV5-4 with TRBJ2-2, with D uncertain. Between the trimmed V and J ends, which lost 4 bases and 0 bases, there was a span of 16 bases. The CDR3 totals 17 residues. Germline CDR1 and CDR2: SGHNT and YYREEE (reference sequence). The CDR3 here is CASSRRDSPTNTGELFF. In nucleotides, the CDR3 is TGTGCCAGCAGCCGCCGTGACTCCCCAACGAACACCGGGGAGCTGTTTTTT. The variable domain in full, with the rest retrieved from reference TRBV5-4 and TRBJ2-2, is ETGVTQSPTHLIKTRGQQVTLRCSSQSGHNTVSWYQQALGQGPQFIFQYYREEENGRGNFPPRFSGLQFPNYSSELNVNALELDDSALYLCASSRRDSPTNTGELFFGEGSRLTVL.

The J gene is TRBJ1-4, the V gene TRBV6-5; TRBD1 agrees at 7 bases. The germline V gene has CDR1 MNHEY and CDR2 SVGAGI. The CDR3 contains 15 residues. With 2 bases clipped from V and 7 bases from J, the junction kept 7 bases outside the gene matches. CDR3 in amino acids: CASSYQTGRAEKLFF. The CDR3 nucleotides read TGTGCCAGCAGTTACCAGACAGGGAGGGCTGAAAAACTGTTTTTT.

The CDR3 protein is CASTYVGYTEAFF. The CDR3 coding sequence is TGTGCCAGTACGTACGTGGGTTACACTGAAGCTTTCTTT. V gene TRBV19 combines with J gene TRBJ1-1; D gene unclear. In germline, CDR1 is LNHDA, CDR2 SQIVND (reference sequence). V lost 7 bases, J lost 3 bases, and 12 bases lay in between. The CDR3 sequence is 13 residues long.

With respect to this clone: Different DNA sequences within this sample yield the same CDR3. The J gene is TRBJ1-1, the V gene TRBV9; D perhaps matches TRBD1 (5 bases). V shed 0 bases and J shed 4 bases, with 7 bases lying between them. The germline CDR1 and CDR2 sequences are SGDLS and YYNGEE. CDR3 size: 13 residues. The CDR3 DNA sequence: TGTGCCAGCAGCGTAGGCCAGGGCACTGAAGCTTTCTTT. This gives the protein CASSVGQGTEAFF. The whole variable domain, remainder taken from reference TRBV9 and TRBJ1-1, is DSGVTQTPKHLITATGQRVTLRCSPRSGDLSVYWYQQSLDQGLQFLIQYYNGEERAKGNILERFSAQQFPDLHSELNLSSLELGDSALYFCASSVGQGTEAFFGQGTRLTVV.

The chain couples TRBV2 to TRBJ1-2; possible D gene TRBD1, 5 bases. V lost 9 bases and J lost 4, with 21 bases in between. The length of the CDR3 is 15 residues. CDR1 SNHLY and CDR2 FYNNEI come from the germline V gene. The CDR3 sequence is CASGASRGSVYGYTF. CDR3 sequence (DNA): TGTGCCAGTGGGGCTTCCCGGGGGTCGGTCTATGGCTACACCTTC. Full variable domain (remainder filled in from reference TRBV2 and TRBJ1-2): EPEVTQTPSHQVTQMGQEVILRCVPISNHLYFYWYRQILGQKVEFLVSFYNNEISEKSEIFDDQFSVERPDGSNFTLKIRSTKLEDSAMYFCASGASRGSVYGYTFGSGTRLTVV.

This clone has just one count. The V call is TRBV7-9, the J call TRBJ1-4; D is unclear. Trimming stripped 4 bases from V and 5 bases from J, with 8 bases between. Germline V lookup: CDR1 SEHNR, CDR2 FQNEAQ (reference sequence). CDR3 length equals 13 residues. CDR3 protein: CASSSPGNEKLFF. In DNA, the CDR3 is TGTGCCAGCAGCTCCCCGGGGAATGAAAAACTGTTTTTT.

The chain uses TRBV7-2 and TRBJ2-7, with 8 positions matching TRBD1. This CDR3 spans 12 amino acids. V shed 5 bases, J shed 9 bases, and the junction held 6 bases outside the gene matches. CDR1 SGHTA and CDR2 FQGNSA come from the germline V gene. CDR3 sequence: CASSLRQGMQYF. For the CDR3, the DNA is TGTGCCAGCAGCCTACGACAGGGGATGCAGTACTTC.

V gene TRBV3-1 (or the pseudogene TRBV3-2) combines with J gene TRBJ1-2, with D possibly being TRBD1 (5 bases). Trimming removed 0 bases from V and 8 bases from J, with 16 bases in between. Germline V CDR1 and CDR2: LGHDT, YNNKEL (reference sequence). CDR3 length equals 15 residues. CDR3 bases: TGTGCCAGCAGCCAAGATACAGTCAGGGTAGGAGGCTACACCTTC. Translating it yields CASSQDTVRVGGYTF.

The genes are TRBV24-1 and TRBJ2-3; tentatively, D is TRBD2 (5 bases). Germline V gives CDR1 KGHDR, CDR2 SFDVKD. The V and J ends lost 3 bases and 0 bases respectively, with 9 bases between them. This CDR3 region has 15 residues. In DNA form, the CDR3 reads TGTGCCACCAGTGATCCGACGGGGAGCACAGATACGCAGTATTTT. This codes for CATSDPTGSTDTQYF.

The rearrangement links TRBV18 to TRBJ1-6; TRBD1 matches 7 bases. This CDR3 region has 16 residues. V gave up 5 bases and J gave up 6 bases; unmatched junction bases: 10. Germline lookup yields CDR1 KGHSH and CDR2 LQKENI. Written as DNA, the CDR3 is TGTGCCAGCTCAGACAGGGTCCGGCGGTTTAATTCACCCCTCCACTTT. Encoded protein: CASSDRVRRFNSPLHF.

The gene calls are TRBV19 and TRBJ2-2, with 8 bases aligning to TRBD1. This CDR3 spans 16 amino acids. Germline CDR1 reads LNHDA; CDR2 reads SQIVND (reference sequence). V lost 5 bases to trimming and J lost 5 bases; unmatched junction nucleotides: 10. The CDR3 DNA is TGTGCCAGTAGTTCCAGGGGGCGAAGTGTTACCGGGGAGCTGTTTTTT. This encodes CASSSRGRSVTGELFF.

The V and J genes are TRBV19 and TRBJ1-4; D gene ambiguous. There are 13 residues in the CDR3. The V and J ends lost 5 bases and 8 bases respectively, with 12 bases between them. CDR1 and CDR2 from the germline V gene are LNHDA and SQIVND (reference sequence). This CDR3 reads CASSFARGEKLFF. Here the CDR3 DNA reads TGTGCCAGTAGTTTTGCCCGTGGGGAAAAACTGTTTTTT. The full variable domain, its missing parts supplied by reference TRBV19 and TRBJ1-4, is DGGITQSPKYLFRKEGQNVTLSCEQNLNHDAMYWYRQDPGQGLRLIYYSQIVNDFQKGDIAEGYSVSREKKESFPLTVTSAQKNPTAFYLCASSFARGEKLFFGSGTQLSVL.

This clone showed up just once. The chain combines TRBV5-1 with TRBJ2-5; D might be TRBD1 (5 bases). V dropped 4 bases and J dropped 5 bases, with 18 bases sitting between them. CDR3 length equals 15 residues. Germline V lookup: CDR1 SGHRS, CDR2 YFSETQ. The CDR3 is CASSPDSLAWETQYF. In nucleotides, the CDR3 is TGCGCCAGCAGCCCCGACAGCCTCGCATGGGAGACCCAGTACTTC.

With regard to this clone: Other DNA sequences in this specimen translate into the identical CDR3. J is TRBJ2-7 and V is TRBV19; 8 bases are a match to TRBD1. Germline trimming cut 3 bases from V and 0 bases from J; bases unmatched to any gene: 4. The CDR3 consists of 15 residues. From germline, CDR1 is LNHDA and CDR2 SQIVND (reference sequence). The CDR3 DNA follows: TGTGCCAGTAGTATTGGACAGGGAAGCTCCTACGAGCAGTACTTC. It translates to CASSIGQGSSYEQYF.

The J gene is TRBJ1-1, the V gene TRBV6-5; a possible D gene is TRBD1 (5 bases). This CDR3 is 13 amino acids long. CDR1 is MNHEY and CDR2 is SVGAGI in the germline V gene. V shed 11 bases and J shed 6 bases, with 19 bases lying between them. Here the CDR3 DNA reads TGTGCCGCTGCAGGGTCCTGGTTTTCTGAAGCTTTCTTT. It encodes CAAAGSWFSEAFF.

The chain couples TRBV15 to TRBJ1-6; D call uncertain. Germline V CDR1 and CDR2: LNHNV, YYDKDF (reference sequence). Trimming cost V 3 bases and J 5 bases, with 20 bases left between them. The CDR3 consists of 18 residues. CDR3 in DNA: TGTGCCACCAGCAGCGGGGTGGAGACACCAAACAATAATTCACCCCTCCACTTT. Its translation is CATSSGVETPNNNSPLHF.